The next 3 T cell receptor beta chains were all read from a single sample in a study of T cell responses to AZD1222 COVID-19 vaccine. This table comes from immunoSEQ multiplex PCR, and its TCRdb copy is limited to in-frame clones, with some not included. The data show some 130,000 clones, with roughly 90% seen just once and about 1.9% held by the top ten. The material was peripheral blood, obtained on day 0 of AZD1222 vaccination. Source of these receptors: an adult in good health.

V is TRBV9 and J is TRBJ2-1; the D is unclear. The CDR3 is 14 amino acids. Trimming left V 4 bases short and J 6 bases short, with 14 bases between. CDR1 is SGDLS and CDR2 is YYNGEE in the germline V gene. The CDR3 bases are TGTGCCAGCAGCCCGATACAGCTGAGCAATGAGCAGTTCTTC. This encodes CASSPIQLSNEQFF.

This clone was seen a few times. Here the CDR3 DNA reads TGCGCCAGCAGCCAAGAACAGATTTGGCAGGGAAATGAAAAACTGTTTTTT. This sequence encodes CASSQEQIWQGNEKLFF. This chain links TRBV4-1 with TRBJ1-4, with D perhaps matching TRBD1 (5 bases). Germline assignment: CDR1 MGHRA and CDR2 YSYEKL. The CDR3 extends over 17 amino acids. V lost 0 bases to trimming and J lost 5 bases, with 16 bases between them.

This clone appeared a few times. V gene TRBV6-2 or TRBV6-3 combines with J gene TRBJ1-5; 7 bases line up with TRBD1. CDR1 is MNHEY, CDR2 SVGEGT, per germline. V lost 0 bases, J lost 3 bases, and 5 bases stayed unmatched. The CDR3 extends over 16 amino acids. The CDR3 DNA reads as TGTGCCAGCAGTTACTCCGCAGGGGGTATCAATCAGCCCCAGCATTTT. This gives the protein CASSYSAGGINQPQHF.